The present entry profiles one TCR beta chain with its context. This entry comes from a study of cytomegalovirus exposure and HLA in healthy donors. V was shortened by 11 bases and J by 4 bases, with 15 bases between the two germline ends. Germline values: CDR1 MNHNY, CDR2 SVGAGI (reference sequence). The CDR3 length is 13 residues. Generated by immunoSEQ multiplex PCR, the TCRdb table keeps only in-frame clones and is missing some. This sample has 150,000 or so clones, with 85% to 90% found just once. This sequence joins TRBV6-6 and TRBJ1-3; a possible D gene is TRBD1 (5 bases). The material sequenced was PBMCs. This receptor was obtained from a human donor in good health. The CDR3 DNA reads as TGTGCCGGGGTCGACAGTCCAGGAAACACCATATATTTT. Protein product: CAGVDSPGNTIYF.